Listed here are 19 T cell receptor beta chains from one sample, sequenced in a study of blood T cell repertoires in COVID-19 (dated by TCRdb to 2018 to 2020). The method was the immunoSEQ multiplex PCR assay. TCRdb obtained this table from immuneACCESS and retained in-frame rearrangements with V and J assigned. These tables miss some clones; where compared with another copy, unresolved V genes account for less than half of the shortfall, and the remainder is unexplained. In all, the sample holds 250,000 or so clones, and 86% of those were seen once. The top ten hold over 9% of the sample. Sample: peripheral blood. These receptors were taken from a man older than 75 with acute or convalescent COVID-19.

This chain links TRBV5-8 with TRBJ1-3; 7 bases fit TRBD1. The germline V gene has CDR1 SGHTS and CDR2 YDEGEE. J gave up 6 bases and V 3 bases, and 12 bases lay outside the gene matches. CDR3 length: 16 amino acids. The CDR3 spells CASSYPRQGLENTIYF. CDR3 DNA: TGTGCCAGCAGCTATCCAAGACAGGGTCTCGAAAACACCATATATTTT.

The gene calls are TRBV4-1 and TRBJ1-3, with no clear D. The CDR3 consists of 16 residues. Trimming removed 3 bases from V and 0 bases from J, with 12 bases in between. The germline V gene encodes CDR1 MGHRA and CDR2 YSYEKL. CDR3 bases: TGCGCCAGCAGCCAGGCCGCCATGAACTCTGGAAACACCATATATTTT. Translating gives CASSQAAMNSGNTIYF.

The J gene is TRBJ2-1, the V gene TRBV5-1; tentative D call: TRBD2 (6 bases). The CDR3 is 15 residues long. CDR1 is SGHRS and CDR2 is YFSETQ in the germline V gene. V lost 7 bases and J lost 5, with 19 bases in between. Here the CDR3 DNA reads TGCGCCAGCGACGGAGGGCAGGCAGTCGACAATGAGCAGTTCTTC. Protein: CASDGGQAVDNEQFF.

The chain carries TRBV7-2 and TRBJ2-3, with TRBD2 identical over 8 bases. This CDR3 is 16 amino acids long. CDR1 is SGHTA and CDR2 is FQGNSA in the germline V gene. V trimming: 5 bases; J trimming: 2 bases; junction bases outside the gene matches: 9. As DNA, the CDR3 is TGTGCCAGCAGCCACCTATCGGGGGGGCTCACAGATACGCAGTATTTT. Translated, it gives CASSHLSGGLTDTQYF.

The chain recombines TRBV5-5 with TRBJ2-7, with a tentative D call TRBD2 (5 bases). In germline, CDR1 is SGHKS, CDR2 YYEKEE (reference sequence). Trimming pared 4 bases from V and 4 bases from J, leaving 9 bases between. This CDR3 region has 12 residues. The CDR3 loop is CASSVREYEQYF. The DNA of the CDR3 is TGTGCCAGCAGCGTGAGGGAGTACGAGCAGTACTTC.

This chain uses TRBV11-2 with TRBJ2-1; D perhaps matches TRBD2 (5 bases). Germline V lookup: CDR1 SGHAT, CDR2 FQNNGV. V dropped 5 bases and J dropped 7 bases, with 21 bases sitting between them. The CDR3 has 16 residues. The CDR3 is CASSPLLGSVGNEQFF. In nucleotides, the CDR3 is TGTGCCAGCAGCCCACTCCTGGGGAGCGTGGGAAATGAGCAGTTCTTC.

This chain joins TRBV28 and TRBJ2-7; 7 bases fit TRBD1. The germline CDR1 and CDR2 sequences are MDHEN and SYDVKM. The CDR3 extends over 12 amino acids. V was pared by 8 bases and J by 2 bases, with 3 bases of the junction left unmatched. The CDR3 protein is CASGGQTYEQYF. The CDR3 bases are TGTGCCAGCGGGGGACAGACCTACGAGCAGTACTTC.

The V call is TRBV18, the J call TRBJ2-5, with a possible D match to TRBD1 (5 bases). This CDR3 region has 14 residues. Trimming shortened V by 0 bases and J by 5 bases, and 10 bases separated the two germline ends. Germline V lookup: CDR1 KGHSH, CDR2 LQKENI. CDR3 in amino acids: CASSPPAGKETQYF. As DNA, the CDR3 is TGTGCCAGCTCACCACCTGCAGGGAAGGAGACCCAGTACTTC.

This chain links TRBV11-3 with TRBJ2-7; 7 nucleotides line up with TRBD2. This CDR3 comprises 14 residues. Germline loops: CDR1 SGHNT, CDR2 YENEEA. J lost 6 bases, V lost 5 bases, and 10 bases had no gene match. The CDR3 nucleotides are TGTGCCAGCAGCCGGTCGAGGGAGGGCATCGAGCAGTACTTC. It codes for CASSRSREGIEQYF.

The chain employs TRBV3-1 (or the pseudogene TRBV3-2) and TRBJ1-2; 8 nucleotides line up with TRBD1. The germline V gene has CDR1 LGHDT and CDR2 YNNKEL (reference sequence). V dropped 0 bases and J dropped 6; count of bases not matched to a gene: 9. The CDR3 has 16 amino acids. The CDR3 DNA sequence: TGTGCCAGCAGCCAAGATCTCACAGGGGGATGGCATGGCTACACCTTC. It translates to CASSQDLTGGWHGYTF.

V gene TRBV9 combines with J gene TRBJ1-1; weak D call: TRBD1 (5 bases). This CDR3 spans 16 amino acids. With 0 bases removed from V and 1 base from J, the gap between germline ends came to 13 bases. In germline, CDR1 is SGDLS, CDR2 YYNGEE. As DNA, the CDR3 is TGTGCCAGCAGCGTAGAGGGGAGGTTTGGGAACACTGAAGCTTTCTTT. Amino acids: CASSVEGRFGNTEAFF.

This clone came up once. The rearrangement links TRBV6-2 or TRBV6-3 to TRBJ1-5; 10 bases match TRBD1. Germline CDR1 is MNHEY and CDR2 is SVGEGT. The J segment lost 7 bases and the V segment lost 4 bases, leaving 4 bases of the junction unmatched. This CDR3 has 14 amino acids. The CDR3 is CASSWTGGQQPQHF. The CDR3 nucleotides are TGTGCCAGCAGTTGGACAGGGGGGCAACAGCCCCAGCATTTT.

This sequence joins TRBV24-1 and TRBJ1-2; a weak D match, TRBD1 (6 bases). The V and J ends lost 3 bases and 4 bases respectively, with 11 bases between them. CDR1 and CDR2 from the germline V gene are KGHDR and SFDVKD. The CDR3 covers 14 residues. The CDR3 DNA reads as TGTGCCACCAGTGATCGGACAGCCCTCTATGGCTACACCTTC. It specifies CATSDRTALYGYTF.

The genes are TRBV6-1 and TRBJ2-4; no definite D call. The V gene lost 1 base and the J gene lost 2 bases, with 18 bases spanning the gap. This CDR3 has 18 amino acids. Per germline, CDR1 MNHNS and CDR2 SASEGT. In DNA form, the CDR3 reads TGTGCCAGCAGTGAAGTCCTCGCCAGCGCAGCCTCCAAAAACATTCAGTACTTC. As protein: CASSEVLASAASKNIQYF.

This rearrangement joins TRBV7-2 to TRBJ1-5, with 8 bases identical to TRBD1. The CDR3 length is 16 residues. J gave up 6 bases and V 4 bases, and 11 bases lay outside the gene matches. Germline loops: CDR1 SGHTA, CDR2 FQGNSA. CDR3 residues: CASSWFQGAGSQPQHF. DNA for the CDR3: TGTGCCAGCAGCTGGTTTCAGGGGGCAGGAAGTCAGCCCCAGCATTTT. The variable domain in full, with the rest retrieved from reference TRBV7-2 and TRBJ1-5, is GAGVSQSPSNKVTEKGKDVELRCDPISGHTALYWYRQSLGQGLEFLIYFQGNSAPDKSGLPSDRFSAERTGGSVSTLTIQRTQQEDSAVYLCASSWFQGAGSQPQHFGDGTRLSIL.

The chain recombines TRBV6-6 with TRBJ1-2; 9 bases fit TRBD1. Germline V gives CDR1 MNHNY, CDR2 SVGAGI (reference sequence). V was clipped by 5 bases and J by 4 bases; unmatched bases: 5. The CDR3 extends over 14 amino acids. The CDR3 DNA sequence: TGTGCCAGCAGTAATGACAGGGGGACCTATGGCTACACCTTC. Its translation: CASSNDRGTYGYTF.

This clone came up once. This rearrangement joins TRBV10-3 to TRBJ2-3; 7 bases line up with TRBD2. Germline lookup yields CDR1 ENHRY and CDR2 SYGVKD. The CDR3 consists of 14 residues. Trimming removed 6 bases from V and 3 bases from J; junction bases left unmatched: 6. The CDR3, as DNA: TGTGCCATCAGATCAGGGCGGGGGACAGATACGCAGTATTTT. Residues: CAIRSGRGTDTQYF.

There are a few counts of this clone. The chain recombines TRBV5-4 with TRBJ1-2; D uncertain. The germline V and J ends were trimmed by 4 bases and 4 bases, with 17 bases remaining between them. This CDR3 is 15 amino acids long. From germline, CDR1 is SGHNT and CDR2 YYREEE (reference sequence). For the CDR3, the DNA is TGTGCCAGCAGCCCACAACAATTCCTTGGCTATGGCTACACCTTC. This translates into CASSPQQFLGYGYTF.

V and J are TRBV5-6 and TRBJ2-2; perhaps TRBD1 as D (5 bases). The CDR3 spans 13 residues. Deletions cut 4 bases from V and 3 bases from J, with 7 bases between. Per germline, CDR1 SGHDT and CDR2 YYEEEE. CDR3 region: CASSHRYTGELFF. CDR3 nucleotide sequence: TGTGCCAGCAGCCACAGGTACACCGGGGAGCTGTTTTTT.